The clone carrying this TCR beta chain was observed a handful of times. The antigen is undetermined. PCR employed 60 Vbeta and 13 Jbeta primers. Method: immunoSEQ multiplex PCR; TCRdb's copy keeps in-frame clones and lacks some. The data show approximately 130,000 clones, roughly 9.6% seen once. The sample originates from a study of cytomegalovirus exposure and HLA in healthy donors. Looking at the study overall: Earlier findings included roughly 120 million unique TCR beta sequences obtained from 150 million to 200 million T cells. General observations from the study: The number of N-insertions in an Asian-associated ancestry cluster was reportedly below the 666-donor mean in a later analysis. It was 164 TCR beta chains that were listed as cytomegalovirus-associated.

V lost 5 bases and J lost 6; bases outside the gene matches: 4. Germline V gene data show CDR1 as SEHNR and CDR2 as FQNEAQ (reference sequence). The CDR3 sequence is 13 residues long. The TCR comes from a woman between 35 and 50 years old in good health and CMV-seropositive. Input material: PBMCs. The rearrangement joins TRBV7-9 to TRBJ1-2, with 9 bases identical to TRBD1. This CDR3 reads CASSRDRVDGYTF. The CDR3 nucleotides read TGTGCCAGCAGCCGGGACAGGGTTGATGGCTACACCTTC.